These 5 T cell receptor beta chains were sequenced from one sample in a study of blood T cell repertoires in COVID-19. The protocol was immunoSEQ multiplex PCR, while the TCRdb copy is restricted to in-frame clones and leaves out a portion. Of about 190,000 clones in the sample, approximately 84% were seen once. Sequenced input: PBMCs or T cells enriched from blood (not recorded which). All receptors derive from a woman in her twenties or thirties who had recovered from COVID-19.

V is TRBV9 and J is TRBJ2-1; TRBD1 matches at 8 bases. J was trimmed by 8 bases and V by 1 base; bases with no gene match: 14. Germline CDR1 reads SGDLS; CDR2 reads YYNGEE. This CDR3 is built from 17 residues. Here the CDR3 DNA reads TGTGCCAGCAGCGTAAGAGTCGGGACAGGTCGGTTAGATGAGCAGTTCTTC. It specifies CASSVRVGTGRLDEQFF.

V is TRBV27 and J is TRBJ1-3; 8 positions match TRBD1. From germline, CDR1 is MNHEY and CDR2 SMNVEV (reference sequence). The CDR3 consists of 18 residues. V lost 10 bases, J lost 0 bases, and 17 bases stayed unmatched. The CDR3 DNA follows: TGTGCCATCCAACGCTGTCCTGACACAGGGGGCTCTGGAAACACCATATATTTT. Translation gives CAIQRCPDTGGSGNTIYF.

This clone was seen a handful of times. The chain joins TRBV4-1 to TRBJ1-2; no clear D gene. Germline V gives CDR1 MGHRA, CDR2 YSYEKL. V shed 0 bases and J shed 5 bases, with 13 bases lying between them. The CDR3 length is 15 residues. CDR3 bases: TGCGCCAGCAGCCAAGATTCAGGAGGACCGTATGGCTACACCTTC. Encoded protein: CASSQDSGGPYGYTF.

V gene TRBV15 combines with J gene TRBJ1-5, with 7 bases aligning to TRBD1. This CDR3 is built from 16 residues. The germline V gene encodes CDR1 LNHNV and CDR2 YYDKDF (reference sequence). The trim removed 0 bases at V and 4 bases at J, leaving 6 bases unmatched. This CDR3 is CATSRETGTLNQPQHF. CDR3 in DNA: TGTGCCACCAGCAGAGAGACAGGGACACTTAATCAGCCCCAGCATTTT.

The V call is TRBV7-2, the J call TRBJ1-5; D remains unclear. Germline V gene data show CDR1 as SGHTA and CDR2 as FQGNSA. The CDR3 totals 15 residues. Trimming stripped 4 bases from V and 3 bases from J, with 13 bases between. CDR3 DNA sequence: TGTGCCAGCAGCTCGCTCGGGGTAAACAATCAGCCCCAGCATTTT. Its protein is CASSSLGVNNQPQHF. The full variable domain, rest sourced from reference TRBV7-2 and TRBJ1-5, is GAGVSQSPSNKVTEKGKDVELRCDPISGHTALYWYRQSLGQGLEFLIYFQGNSAPDKSGLPSDRFSAERTGGSVSTLTIQRTQQEDSAVYLCASSSLGVNNQPQHFGDGTRLSIL.